Given below is one T cell receptor (beta chain) in context. The antigen is undetermined. This entry comes from a study of shared clonotypes between healthy human individuals. Findings of the study overall: Clonotypes which were not shared had lower generation probabilities than clonotypes that all four donors shared.

In the original analysis: ImmunoSEQ only sent back junction sequences with no quality scores, so filtering was done differently. This table comes from immunoSEQ multiplex PCR, and its TCRdb copy is limited to in-frame clones, with some not included. Clone size and V and J calls were adopted from that table, with D and trimming inferred from the DNA. The sample lists roughly 2 million clones, 95% occurring once. The CDR3 is made up of 16 amino acids. Germline lookup yields CDR1 MNHNY and CDR2 SVGAGI (reference sequence). Trimming pared 5 bases from V and 6 bases from J, leaving 20 bases between. The sequence came from a man between 18 and 29 years old in good health. This chain connects TRBV6-6 to TRBJ2-1; possibly TRBD1 for D (5 bases). The specimen was naive CD4+ T cells sorted from blood. Subset given: CD45RA+ positively selected. CDR3 loop: CASSPLGSKGLNEQFF. CDR3 bases: TGTGCCAGCAGTCCTTTAGGGTCTAAGGGGCTCAATGAGCAGTTCTTC.